Given below is one TCR beta chain in context. Its antigen is not identified. This specimen belongs to a study of blood T cells in healthy people across ages. Primed by a sample-barcoded 5' primer and a J-beta primer mix, a second PCR proceeded for roughly 7 to 12 cycles. A single record per CDR3 protein comes from TCRdb applying MiXCR to the 5' RACE reads. The sample shows over 1,300,000 distinct CDR3 sequences, approximately 60% of them seen only once. This CDR3 has 16 amino acids. Looked up from germline, CDR1 is SGHRS and CDR2 is YFSETQ. Trimming took 0 bases from V and 5 from J; bases not matched to a gene: 10. Points from the study as a whole: Higher diversity, along with more naive CD4+ cells, distinguished long-lived donors from aged donors.

The sequence was collected from a man younger than 30 in good health. The sequencing input was blood. This chain joins TRBV5-1 and TRBJ1-2, with 7 bases aligning to TRBD1. CDR3 in amino acids: CASSLGMLRDSYGYTF. Here the CDR3 DNA reads TGCGCCAGCAGCTTGGGAATGCTCCGGGACAGTTATGGCTACACCTTC.